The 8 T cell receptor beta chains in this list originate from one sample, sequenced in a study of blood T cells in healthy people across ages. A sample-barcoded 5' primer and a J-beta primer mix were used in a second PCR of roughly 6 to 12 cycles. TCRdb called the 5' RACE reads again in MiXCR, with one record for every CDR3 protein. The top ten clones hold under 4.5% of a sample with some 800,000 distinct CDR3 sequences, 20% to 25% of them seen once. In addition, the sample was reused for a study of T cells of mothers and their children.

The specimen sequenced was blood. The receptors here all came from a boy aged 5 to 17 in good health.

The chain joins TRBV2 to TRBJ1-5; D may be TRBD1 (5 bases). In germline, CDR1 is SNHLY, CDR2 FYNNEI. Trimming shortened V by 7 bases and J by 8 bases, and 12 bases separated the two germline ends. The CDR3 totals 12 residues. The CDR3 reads CASNGWGEPQHF. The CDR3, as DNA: TGTGCCAGCAACGGGTGGGGGGAGCCCCAGCATTTT.

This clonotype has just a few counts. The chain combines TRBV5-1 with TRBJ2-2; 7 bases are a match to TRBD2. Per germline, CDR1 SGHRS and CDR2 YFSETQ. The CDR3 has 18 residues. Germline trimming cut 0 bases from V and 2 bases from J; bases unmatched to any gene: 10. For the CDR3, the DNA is TGCGCCAGCAGCTTGGCCCGTTCCAGCGGGGTCAACACCGGGGAGCTGTTTTTT. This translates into CASSLARSSGVNTGELFF.

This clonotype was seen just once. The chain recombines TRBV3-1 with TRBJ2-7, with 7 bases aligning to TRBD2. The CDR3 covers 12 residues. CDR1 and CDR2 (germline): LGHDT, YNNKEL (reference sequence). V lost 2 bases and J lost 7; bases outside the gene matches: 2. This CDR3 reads CASSQSSGEQYF. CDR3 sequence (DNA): TGTGCCAGCAGCCAATCTAGCGGTGAGCAGTACTTC.

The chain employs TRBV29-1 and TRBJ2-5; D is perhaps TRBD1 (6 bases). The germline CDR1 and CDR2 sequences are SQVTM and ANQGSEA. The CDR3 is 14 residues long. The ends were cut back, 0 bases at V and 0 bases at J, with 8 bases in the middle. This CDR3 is CSVEDGTYQETQYF. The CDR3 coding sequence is TGCAGCGTTGAAGATGGGACATACCAAGAGACCCAGTACTTC. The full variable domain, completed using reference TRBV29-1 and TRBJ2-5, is SAVISQKPSRDICQRGTSLTIQCQVDSQVTMMFWYRQQPGQSLTLIATANQGSEATYESGFVIDKFPISRPNLTFSTLTVSNMSPEDSSIYLCSVEDGTYQETQYFGPGTRLLVL.

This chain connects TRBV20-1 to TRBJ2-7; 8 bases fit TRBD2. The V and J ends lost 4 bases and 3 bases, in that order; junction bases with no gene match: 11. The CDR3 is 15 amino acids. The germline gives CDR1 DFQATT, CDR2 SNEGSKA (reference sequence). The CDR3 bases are TGCAGTGCTAAACGGGTGGGACTAGATGACTACGAGCAGTACTTC. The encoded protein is CSAKRVGLDDYEQYF.

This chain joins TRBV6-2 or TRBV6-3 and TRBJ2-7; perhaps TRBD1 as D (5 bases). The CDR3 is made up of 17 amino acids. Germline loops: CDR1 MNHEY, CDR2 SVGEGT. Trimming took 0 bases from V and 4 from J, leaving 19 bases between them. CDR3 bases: TGTGCCAGCAGTTACTCGAAACAGGAATTTTTTGGTTACGAGCAGTACTTC. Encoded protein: CASSYSKQEFFGYEQYF.

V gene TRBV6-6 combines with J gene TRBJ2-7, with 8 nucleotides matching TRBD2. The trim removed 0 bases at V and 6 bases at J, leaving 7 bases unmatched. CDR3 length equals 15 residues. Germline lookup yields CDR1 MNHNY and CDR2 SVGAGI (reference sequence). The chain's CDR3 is CASSYSGGRFGEQYF. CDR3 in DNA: TGTGCCAGCAGTTACTCTGGCGGGAGGTTCGGCGAGCAGTACTTC.

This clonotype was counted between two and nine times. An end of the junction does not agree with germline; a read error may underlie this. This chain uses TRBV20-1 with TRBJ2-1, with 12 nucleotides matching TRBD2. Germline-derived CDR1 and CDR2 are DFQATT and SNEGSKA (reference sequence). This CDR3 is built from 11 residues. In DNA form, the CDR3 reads TGCAGTGCCCCGACTAGCGGGAGATTGTACTTC. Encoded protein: CSAPTSGRLYF.